Sequencing of this TCR beta chain was carried out in a study of cytotoxic CD8 clonotypes in ibrutinib-treated CLL. As for the study in general: Outcomes included roughly 24 partial and 2 complete responses; after median 68 months, 14 stayed remitted and 12 progressed.

Only in-frame clones appear in the TCRdb table, and some are missing; sequencing was by immunoSEQ multiplex PCR. The sample records some 160,000 clones, approximately 80% being singletons. As regards this clone: Its target is unknown.

Study-level findings and limits: Relative to age-matched healthy donors, clonality at baseline was higher, and it tracked circulating CD8+ T-cell counts. Rare overall, public clonotypes shrank or held steady under therapy. Having risen at ibrutinib response, clonality had fallen back toward baseline by progression.

With 9 bases clipped from V and 7 bases from J, the junction kept 8 bases outside the gene matches. The CDR3 spans 13 residues. CDR1 and CDR2 from the germline V gene are LGHNT and FRNRAP. The chain has TRBV12-5 and TRBJ2-1, with TRBD1 matching over 8 bases. The clonotype was recovered from a human donor with chronic lymphocytic leukemia. Material: PBMCs, obtained after 12 months of ibrutinib treatment. CDR3 in DNA: TGTGCTAGCCAGGGGGCAAGGGAGAATGAGCAGTTCTTC. It yields the protein CASQGARENEQFF.